Detailed here is one T cell receptor beta chain. Its antigen remains unidentified. No base quality values were provided; no much bigger clone lies one nucleotide off. The entry originates in a study of metastatic and nonmetastatic thyroid tumors (dated by TCRdb to between 2020 and 2021). Regarding the research as a whole: Repertoires from peripheral blood and from tumor or nodule tissue samples of malignant and benign thyroid patients were compared. Beyond this particular receptor, the publication reports: In both blood and tumor samples, TCR beta diversity was reported to be significantly higher in malignant tumors than in benign nodules.

The receptor library was made with PCR. Instrument on record: Illumina HiSeq 4000. High-throughput sequencing was used to profile the TCR beta-chain CDR3 region of every patient. In the original analysis: Drawing on CDR3 differences between clinicopathological groups, the researchers built a classifier meant to tell apart patients with distant-metastatic papillary thyroid cancer. The Shannon index was used to assess repertoire diversity, and the Morisita-Horn index was used to assess tumor-blood repertoire similarity. TCRdb passed the public sequencing reads through fastp at Q25 and MiXCR, retaining productive beta sequences. It is TCRdb's table, rather than the study itself, that gives the V and J calls and clone size. The sample profile shows tens of thousands of clones; around 4% of them were found once. Roughly 21% of the sample is in the top ten clones. The CDR3 measures 16 amino acids from cysteine to phenylalanine. Solely the CDR3 DNA is kept, with 48 bases framed from the first base. Trimming at the junction amounts to 3 bases on V and 0 bases on J, and the germline ends lie 14 bases apart. The germline V gene gives CDR1 as SGHTA and CDR2 as FQGNSA.

None of the patients had been given any treatment before thyroid surgery. Patient clinical samples collected from about 2011 to 2019 were retrospectively analysed using T-cell receptor beta sequencing. The sequence derives from a female donor with papillary thyroid cancer or a benign thyroid nodule (not recorded which). Some clones in this sample may be carry-over from other donors' samples. Here the chain combines TRBV7-2 and TRBJ1-1; the D gene lacks a confident call. The sample was blood. The DNA sequence is given as TGTGCCAGCAGCTTGTCTTCCGGGAGGATGAACACTGAAGCTTTCTTT. Its translation reads: CASSLSSGRMNTEAFF.